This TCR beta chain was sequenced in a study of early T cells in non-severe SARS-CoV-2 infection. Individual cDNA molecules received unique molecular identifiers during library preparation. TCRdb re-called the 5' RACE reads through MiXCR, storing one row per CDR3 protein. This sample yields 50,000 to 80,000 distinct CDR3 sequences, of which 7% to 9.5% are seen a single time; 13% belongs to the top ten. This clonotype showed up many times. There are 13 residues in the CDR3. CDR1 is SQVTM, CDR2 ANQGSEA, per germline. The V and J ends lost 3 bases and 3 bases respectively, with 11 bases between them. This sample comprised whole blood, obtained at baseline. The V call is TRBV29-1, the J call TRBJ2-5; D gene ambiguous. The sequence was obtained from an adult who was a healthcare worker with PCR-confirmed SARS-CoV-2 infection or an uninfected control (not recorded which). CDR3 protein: CSVDPGGEETQYF. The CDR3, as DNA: TGCAGCGTTGACCCCGGCGGCGAAGAGACCCAGTACTTC.